This T cell receptor beta chain was observed in a study of T cell clonality in common variable immunodeficiency (dated by TCRdb to 2015 to 2017). For sequencing input, CVID and control samples contributed equivalent amounts of genomic DNA. For every sample, a 60 bp segment covering the rearranged TCRbeta CDR3 region was amplified and then sequenced. The immunoSEQ assay, a bias-corrected multiplex PCR combined with high-throughput sequencing, was used to amplify TCRbeta. On the study's bioinformatics: Every unique nucleotide sequence counted as a clone and was annotated with V, D and J genes, copy number and frequency. Sequences were labeled productive if in frame, and non-productive if out of frame or containing stop codons. Clonality was calculated from Shannon's entropy as previously described. The predicted amino acid sequences of productive clones were used to derive mean CDR3 Kyte-Doolittle hydropathy. The R hclust function was used to hierarchically cluster scaled V gene usage with Manhattan distance and complete linkage. Sharing of clones by CDR3 amino acid sequence was evaluated by resampling 12 repertoires per group over 100 rounds. Repertoires were searched for more than 55 published EBV-specific and around 230 published CMV-specific TCRbeta sequences. After a couple of CVID samples that produced fewer than 10,000 sequences were dropped from the analysis, some 40 CVID repertoires remained. Drawn from immuneACCESS, this table holds only the in-frame rearrangements with V and J called that TCRdb kept. Clones are partly lost; checked studies trace under half to an unresolved V gene and leave the rest unexplained. V and J calls and clone size are those listed in that table; D and trimming were worked out from the DNA. The sample records approximately 45,000 clones, none occurring a single time. The ten largest make up approximately 2% of the sample.

The study at large found these results: It was noted by the authors that sequencing of the repertoires of T cell subpopulations would be needed to clarify the cause of the increased clonality in CVID. Even though DNA input was the same, control samples had an average of about 90,000 unique sequences each, compared with approximately 32,000 in CVID samples. TCRbeta clonality was higher in CVID subjects than in healthy controls (t-test p = 0.018), and the increase was most characteristic of about a third of subjects. Healthy controls shared more TCRbeta clones with each other than CVID subjects shared among themselves (p < 0.0001). Fewer deletions and N-nucleotide insertions were reportedly observed in CVID TCRbeta sequences, and highly modified clones with 13 or more V deletions were reportedly absent from CVID TCRbeta sequences. Differences among patients in the CVID cohort limited the correlations between repertoire features and clinical complications.

Most CVID patients and most healthy controls were of Caucasian heritage. Heparinized peripheral whole blood samples of roughly 5 to 8.5 ml were obtained from each donor. TCRbeta CDR3 repertoires were sequenced from genomic DNA of adults with common variable immune deficiency (CVID) and healthy adult controls. A total of around 22 healthy adult volunteers (roughly twelve female and 10 or so male; age range roughly 23 to 66 years, mean age about 32) were included in the control group. To isolate peripheral blood mononuclear cells, diluted blood was subjected to density centrifugation over Hypaque 1077 or Ficoll-Paque. Genomic DNA was obtained from unsorted mononuclear cells using either Qiagen column purification or a centrifugation-based method. This clone occurred many times. Its antigen has not been determined. The clonotype was recovered from a person aged 18 to 69 in good health. Sequencing was done on a sample of peripheral blood mononuclear cells.

Partial CDR3 DNA: TGTGCCAGCAGCTTTCAGGGGTCCGCAGATACG. This codes for CASSFQGSADT. The entire CDR3 reads CASSFQGSADTQYF. The rearrangement combines TRBV5-5 with TRBJ2-3, and the D gene may be TRBD1, 6 bases matching. The read halts 3 residues ahead of the CDR3 end, with the missing end drawn from the germline J gene. V loses 2 bases of germline sequence and J loses 4 bases, and the interval between the two ends is 11 bases. The CDR3 contains 14 residues, cysteine and phenylalanine counted. Sequencing covers 33 bases of the CDR3, shown here with the frame starting at base 1. CDR1 and CDR2 were assigned from the germline V gene (reference sequence) as SGHKS and YYEKEE.